Each of the 12 T cell receptor beta chains below was sequenced from the same sample in a study of CD8+ T cells in alopecia areata. RNA, once extracted, was reverse transcribed into cDNA for use as the sequencing template. Repertoires were generated with immunoSEQ multiplex PCR, while TCRdb's copy carries only in-frame clones and drops some. The sample lists some 240,000 clones; roughly 56% were seen once. Treatment here: oral pan-JAK inhibitor, 5-10 mg twice daily. The sequencing used CD4+ T cells sorted from blood, collected at week 4, from a patient treated with tofacitinib. These TCRs come from a human donor with alopecia areata.

The rearrangement links TRBV30 to TRBJ1-6; D remains unclear. Trimming shortened V by 3 bases and J by 4 bases, and 13 bases separated the two germline ends. The CDR3 runs to 15 residues. Per the germline V gene, CDR1 is GTSNPN and CDR2 is SVGIG (reference sequence). In DNA, the CDR3 is TGTGCCTGGAGCCACCGGGATCCGTATAATTCACCCCTCCACTTT. Amino acids: CAWSHRDPYNSPLHF.

In its sample, this clone was seen a few times. The chain recombines TRBV19 with TRBJ2-2; D tentatively reads TRBD1 or TRBD2 (6 bases each). The CDR3 is made up of 15 amino acids. Trimming left V 6 bases short and J 4 bases short, with 15 bases between. CDR1 and CDR2 from the germline V gene are LNHDA and SQIVND (reference sequence). The CDR3, as DNA: TGTGCCAGTAGCAAAAACAGGGAGGCCACCGGGGAGCTGTTTTTT. It encodes CASSKNREATGELFF.

The J gene is TRBJ2-1, the V gene TRBV11-2; D might be TRBD1 (5 bases). The V gene's germline CDR1 is SGHAT and CDR2 FQNNGV. The CDR3 is 13 residues long. Trimming shortened V by 5 bases and J by 12 bases, and 17 bases separated the two germline ends. DNA for the CDR3: TGTGCCAGCAGCCTAACCAGACAGTCGGGGCAGTTCTTC. It specifies CASSLTRQSGQFF. Using reference TRBV11-2 and TRBJ2-1 for the parts outside the CDR3, the full variable domain is EAGVAQSPRYKIIEKRQSVAFWCNPISGHATLYWYQQILGQGPKLLIQFQNNGVVDDSQLPKDRFSAERLKGVDSTLKIQPAKLEDSAVYLCASSLTRQSGQFFGPGTRLTVL.

The V gene is TRBV28, the J gene TRBJ1-2, with D possibly TRBD1 on 5 matching bases. The V gene's germline CDR1 is MDHEN and CDR2 SYDVKM. The CDR3 consists of 15 residues. V lost 1 base, J lost 4 bases, and 13 bases lay in between. The CDR3 spells CASSLSGGNLYGYTF. CDR3 nucleotides: TGTGCCAGCAGTTTATCGGGGGGGAACCTCTATGGCTACACCTTC.

Turning to this clone: At one of its ends the junction is not consistent with the germline gene, which may arise from a read error. The rearrangement uses TRBV15 and TRBJ1-5, with D unclear. This CDR3 contains 14 residues. Germline CDR1 is LNHNV and CDR2 is YYDKDF (reference sequence). CDR3 coding DNA: TGTGCCACCAGCGGAGACCCGATGGCAGAGCCCCAGCATTTT. This translates into CATSGDPMAEPQHF.

This sequence joins TRBV7-2 and TRBJ2-3; 10 nucleotides match TRBD1. Unmatched junction bases numbered 3, after V lost 5 bases and J lost 4 bases. This CDR3 contains 14 residues. Germline V gene sequence: CDR1 SGHTA, CDR2 FQGNSA. As DNA, the CDR3 is TGTGCCAGCAGCCGGGACAGGGGACCAGATACGCAGTATTTT. Translating gives CASSRDRGPDTQYF.

The J gene is TRBJ2-3, the V gene TRBV7-2, with D tentatively TRBD1 (6 bases). Per germline, CDR1 SGHTA and CDR2 FQGNSA. With 6 bases removed from V and 1 base from J, the gap between germline ends came to 8 bases. The CDR3 covers 13 residues. CDR3 residues: CASRPGGTDTQYF. The DNA of the CDR3 is TGTGCCAGCAGGCCAGGGGGCACAGATACGCAGTATTTT.

A few counts support this clone. The chain combines TRBV10-2 with TRBJ1-1; D is ambiguous. The CDR3 contains 12 residues. Trimming stripped 6 bases from V and 1 base from J, with 6 bases between. CDR1 is WSHSY and CDR2 is SAAADI in the germline V gene. DNA of the CDR3: TGCGCCAGCAGAACAGCGAACACTGAAGCTTTCTTT. Protein: CASRTANTEAFF.

This clone has a handful of counts. This chain joins TRBV30 and TRBJ1-6; 7 bases agree with TRBD1. The germline V gene has CDR1 GTSNPN and CDR2 SVGIG (reference sequence). The CDR3 is 13 amino acids. V was clipped by 6 bases and J by 5 bases; unmatched bases: 4. The CDR3 is CACTGQNNSPLHF. CDR3 nucleotides: TGTGCCTGCACGGGACAGAATAATTCACCCCTCCACTTT.

V is TRBV9 and J is TRBJ2-7; D is perhaps TRBD1 (5 bases). CDR1 and CDR2 from the germline V gene are SGDLS and YYNGEE. V lost 0 bases, J lost 3 bases, and 16 bases lay in between. This CDR3 has 16 amino acids. Written as DNA, the CDR3 is TGTGCCAGCAGCGTAGGATGGGCCCAGGGCCTCTACGAGCAGTACTTC. It is translated as CASSVGWAQGLYEQYF.

This clone has more than one count but fewer than ten. The chain links TRBV29-1 to TRBJ2-1; the D gene is possibly TRBD2 (6 bases). Germline CDR1 reads SQVTM; CDR2 reads ANQGSEA. Trimming took 7 bases from V and 5 from J, leaving 21 bases between them. The CDR3 runs to 15 residues. CDR3 nucleotides: TGCAGCGCCGTAGGCGGGGTAAAGTCCCACAATGAGCAGTTCTTC. Amino acids: CSAVGGVKSHNEQFF.

In this sample, this clone turned up many times. The chain combines TRBV7-2 with TRBJ2-3; 10 bases fit TRBD1. The germline V gene has CDR1 SGHTA and CDR2 FQGNSA. The V segment lost 5 bases and the J segment 2 bases; nucleotides outside the gene matches: 7. This CDR3 is 16 amino acids long. CDR3 bases: TGTGCCAGCAGCCAGCGGACAGGGGGTTACACAGATACGCAGTATTTT. The encoded protein is CASSQRTGGYTDTQYF.